A single sample is the source of the 10 T cell receptor beta chains below, sequenced in a study of Graves' ophthalmopathy and Graves' hyperthyroidism. Amplification targeted the TCR beta CDR3 regions, with RNA transcripts as the source material. HTBI-primed first-round RT-PCR preceded second-round multiplex PCR. MiXCR, applied by TCRdb to the multiplex PCR reads, yields one record per CDR3 protein. The data show over a million distinct CDR3 sequences, approximately 35% seen once. Sequenced material: peripheral blood or thyroid tissue (not recorded which). These receptors were taken from an adult man with Graves' hyperthyroidism.

A few counts support this clonotype. Mismatch with germline at one junction end may stem from a read error. The chain joins TRBV10-2 to TRBJ1-5; 9 bases map to TRBD1. Germline V lookup: CDR1 WSHSY, CDR2 SAAADI. This CDR3 has 17 amino acids. CDR3 sequence: CASSPNRGQRSNQPQHF. CDR3 nucleotides: TGTGCCAGCAGTCCTAACAGGGGGCAAAGGAGCAATCAGCCCCAGCATTTT.

This clonotype has ten or more counts. The V and J genes are TRBV20-1 and TRBJ1-6; the D gene is possibly TRBD1 (5 bases). Per the germline V gene, CDR1 is DFQATT and CDR2 is SNEGSKA (reference sequence). Trimming pared 2 bases from V and 10 bases from J, leaving 9 bases between. The CDR3 runs 12 residues. This CDR3 reads CSARRGRSPLHF. The CDR3 nucleotides read TGCAGTGCTAGAAGGGGCCGATCACCCCTCCACTTT.

This clonotype came up a few times. The rearrangement links TRBV5-1 to TRBJ1-4; tentative D call: TRBD1 (6 bases). V dropped 3 bases and J dropped 3 bases, with 15 bases sitting between them. CDR3 length: 16 residues. Germline V gene data show CDR1 as SGHRS and CDR2 as YFSETQ. CDR3: CASSSDPGASNEKLFF. In nucleotides, the CDR3 is TGCGCCAGCAGCTCGGACCCGGGGGCGTCTAATGAAAAACTGTTTTTT.

This clonotype was seen ten or more times. The V and J genes are TRBV2 and TRBJ2-5, with D unclear. Germline values: CDR1 SNHLY, CDR2 FYNNEI. The CDR3 covers 10 residues. The ends were cut back, 3 bases at V and 6 bases at J, with 2 bases in the middle. CDR3 protein: CASSEKTQYF. CDR3 in DNA: TGTGCCAGCAGTGAGAAGACCCAGTACTTC.

This clonotype has only a few counts. The chain uses TRBV6-5 and TRBJ1-4; no firm D call. V shed 6 bases and J shed 8 bases, with 16 bases lying between them. Germline-derived CDR1 and CDR2 are MNHEY and SVGAGI. The CDR3 sequence is 14 residues long. The CDR3 reads CASSPVGPREKLFF. CDR3 in DNA: TGTGCCAGCAGCCCAGTTGGGCCAAGGGAAAAACTGTTTTTT.

The chain recombines TRBV12-3 or TRBV12-4 with TRBJ1-1; TRBD1 is a possible D gene (5 bases). The V and J ends lost 6 bases and 5 bases respectively, with 19 bases between them. This CDR3 is 15 amino acids long. The CDR3 sequence is CASSPRRGTRTEAFF. CDR3 sequence (DNA): TGTGCCAGCAGCCCCCGACGAGGGACCAGGACTGAAGCTTTCTTT.

The chain is built from TRBV7-2 and TRBJ2-7; D tentatively reads TRBD1 or TRBD2 (6 bases each). This CDR3 spans 13 amino acids. The V and J ends lost 4 bases and 6 bases respectively, with 13 bases between them. Looked up from germline, CDR1 is SGHTA and CDR2 is FQGNSA. CDR3 amino acids: CASSSAPGAEQYF. For the CDR3, the DNA is TGTGCCAGCAGCTCCGCCCCGGGGGCCGAGCAGTACTTC.

This clonotype was seen a handful of times. The chain links TRBV7-9 to TRBJ2-6, with a possible D match to TRBD1 (5 bases). V lost 4 bases to trimming and J lost 1 base, with 23 bases between them. The germline CDR1 and CDR2 sequences are SEHNR and FQNEAQ (reference sequence). The CDR3 runs to 20 residues. CDR3 amino acids: CASSSTLRGESASGANVLTF. CDR3 bases: TGTGCCAGCAGCTCAACCCTAAGGGGCGAGAGTGCGTCTGGGGCCAACGTCCTGACTTTC.

This clonotype showed up just a few times. This sequence joins TRBV6-5 and TRBJ1-5; TRBD1 is a possible D gene (5 bases). The germline V gene encodes CDR1 MNHEY and CDR2 SVGAGI. The V gene lost 5 bases and the J gene lost 4 bases, with 15 bases spanning the gap. This CDR3 is built from 15 residues. The CDR3 DNA reads as TGTGCCAGCAGTGAATCGGGACGCCAAAATCAGCCCCAGCATTTT. It codes for CASSESGRQNQPQHF.

This clonotype came up many times. The V call is TRBV6-5, the J call TRBJ1-4; unclear D gene. The CDR3 contains 14 residues. The V end was cut by 5 bases, the J end by 8 bases, with 15 bases between. Germline loops: CDR1 MNHEY, CDR2 SVGAGI. CDR3 nucleotide sequence: TGTGCCAGCAGTGAAGGCACTTCGTCCGAAAAACTGTTTTTT. Its translation is CASSEGTSSEKLFF.